This T cell receptor (beta chain) was recorded in a study of CD8 T cells in Susac syndrome. V lost 4 bases, J lost 3 bases, and 12 bases lay in between. CDR3 length equals 14 residues. The germline V gene has CDR1 LGHDT and CDR2 YNNKEL (reference sequence). RNA in amounts of about 0.5 to 1 ug was reverse transcribed with random hexamers. TCRdb re-called the immunoSEQ multiplex PCR reads through MiXCR, storing one row per CDR3 protein. The profile shows around 150,000 distinct CDR3 sequences, approximately 95% of them singletons. Sequencing was carried out using CD8+ T cells from PBMCs. The chain links TRBV3-1 to TRBJ1-1; D not certain. The TCR was taken from a human donor with Susac syndrome. CDR3 region: CASSPYQSYTEAFF. The CDR3 bases are TGTGCCAGCAGCCCCTATCAGAGTTACACTGAAGCTTTCTTT.